The T cell receptor (beta chain) under discussion was sequenced for a study of T cell clusters in autoimmune cytopenias. Measured by frequency, this clonotype is medium-sized. TRB amplification used roughly 250 ng of peripheral blood genomic DNA. TRB was amplified by touch-down multiplex PCR, primer pools A and B combined. TCRdb reprocessed the multiplex PCR reads, keeping one entry per CDR3 protein, no DNA. The repertoire shows about 4,500 distinct CDR3 sequences; the top ten hold approximately 10%. These data also featured in a second study, about T cell repertoires in aging, cancer and after chemotherapy. From that paper: Healthy donors lost TCR diversity with age mainly through richness, cancer patients through richness and evenness.

This TCR came from a human donor in good health. The sequenced sample was peripheral blood.

The CDR3 reads CASRTLSSYEQYF. The chain is built from TRBV27 and TRBJ2-7. Per germline, CDR1 MNHEY and CDR2 SMNVEV (reference sequence). CDR3 size: 13 residues.